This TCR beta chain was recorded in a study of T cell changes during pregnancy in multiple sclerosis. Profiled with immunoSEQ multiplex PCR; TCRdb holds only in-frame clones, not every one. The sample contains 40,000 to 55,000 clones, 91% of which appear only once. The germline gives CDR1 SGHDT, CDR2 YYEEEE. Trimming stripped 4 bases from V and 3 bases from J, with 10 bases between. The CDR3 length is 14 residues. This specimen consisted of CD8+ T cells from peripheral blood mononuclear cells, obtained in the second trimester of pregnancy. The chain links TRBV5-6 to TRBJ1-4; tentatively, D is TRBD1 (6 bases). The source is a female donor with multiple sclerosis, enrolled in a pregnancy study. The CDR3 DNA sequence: TGTGCCAGCAGCCCAGGGGTATCTAATGAAAAACTGTTTTTT. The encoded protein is CASSPGVSNEKLFF.